This T cell receptor (beta chain) came from a study of cytomegalovirus exposure and HLA in healthy donors. A note on this clone: The antigen is unknown.

Study-wide results and limits: Another analysis was done later, and it associated around 15,000 TCR beta sequences with HLA alleles at 0.05 false discovery rate.

PCR employed 60 Vbeta and 13 Jbeta primers. The table came from immunoSEQ multiplex PCR; TCRdb's copy has only in-frame clones and leaves some out. The top ten clones hold around 7.7% of a sample with under 200,000 clones, roughly 80% of them seen once. V was shortened by 2 bases and J by 7 bases, with 12 bases between the two germline ends. The CDR3 runs 14 residues. Germline V gives CDR1 SGHRS, CDR2 YFSETQ. The chain carries TRBV5-1 and TRBJ1-4; D ambiguous. This receptor was taken from a woman aged 30 to 39 in good health and CMV-seropositive. Sample: PBMCs. The chain's CDR3 is CASSFDAGSEKLFF. The CDR3 DNA reads as TGCGCCAGCAGCTTTGATGCCGGGAGTGAAAAACTGTTTTTT. The full variable domain, completed using reference TRBV5-1 and TRBJ1-4, is KAGVTQTPRYLIKTRGQQVTLSCSPISGHRSVSWYQQTPGQGLQFLFEYFSETQRNKGNFPGRFSGRQFSNSRSEMNVSTLELGDSALYLCASSFDAGSEKLFFGSGTQLSVL.